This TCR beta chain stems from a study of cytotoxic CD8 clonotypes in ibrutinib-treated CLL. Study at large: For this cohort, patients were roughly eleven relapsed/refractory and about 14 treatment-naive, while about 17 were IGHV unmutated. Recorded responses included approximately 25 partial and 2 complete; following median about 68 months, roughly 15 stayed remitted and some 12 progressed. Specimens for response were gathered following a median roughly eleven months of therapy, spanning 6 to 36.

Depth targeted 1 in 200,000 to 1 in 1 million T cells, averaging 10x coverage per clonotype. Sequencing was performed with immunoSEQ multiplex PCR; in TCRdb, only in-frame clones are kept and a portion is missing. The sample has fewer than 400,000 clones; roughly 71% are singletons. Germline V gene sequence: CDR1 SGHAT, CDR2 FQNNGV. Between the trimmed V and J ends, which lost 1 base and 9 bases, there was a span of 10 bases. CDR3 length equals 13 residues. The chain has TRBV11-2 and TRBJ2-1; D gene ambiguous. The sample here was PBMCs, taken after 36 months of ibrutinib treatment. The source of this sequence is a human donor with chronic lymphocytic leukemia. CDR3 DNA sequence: TGTGCCAGCAGCTTAGTTATTTGGGGTGAGCAGTTCTTC. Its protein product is CASSLVIWGEQFF.